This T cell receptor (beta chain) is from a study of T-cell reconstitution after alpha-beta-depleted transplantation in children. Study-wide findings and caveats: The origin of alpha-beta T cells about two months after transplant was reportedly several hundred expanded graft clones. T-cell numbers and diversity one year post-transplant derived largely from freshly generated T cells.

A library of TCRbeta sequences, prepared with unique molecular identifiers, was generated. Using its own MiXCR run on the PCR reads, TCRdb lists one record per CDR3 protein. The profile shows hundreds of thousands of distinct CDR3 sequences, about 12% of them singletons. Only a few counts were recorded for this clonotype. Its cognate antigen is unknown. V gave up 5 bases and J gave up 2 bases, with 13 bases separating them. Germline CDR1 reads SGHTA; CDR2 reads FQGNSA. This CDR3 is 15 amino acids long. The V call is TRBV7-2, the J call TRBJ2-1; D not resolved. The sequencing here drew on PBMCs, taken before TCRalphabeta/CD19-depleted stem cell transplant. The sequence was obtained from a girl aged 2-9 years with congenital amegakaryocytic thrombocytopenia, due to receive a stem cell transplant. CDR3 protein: CASSLIFDPYNEQFF. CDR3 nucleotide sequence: TGTGCCAGCAGCCTTATATTCGACCCCTACAATGAGCAGTTCTTC.